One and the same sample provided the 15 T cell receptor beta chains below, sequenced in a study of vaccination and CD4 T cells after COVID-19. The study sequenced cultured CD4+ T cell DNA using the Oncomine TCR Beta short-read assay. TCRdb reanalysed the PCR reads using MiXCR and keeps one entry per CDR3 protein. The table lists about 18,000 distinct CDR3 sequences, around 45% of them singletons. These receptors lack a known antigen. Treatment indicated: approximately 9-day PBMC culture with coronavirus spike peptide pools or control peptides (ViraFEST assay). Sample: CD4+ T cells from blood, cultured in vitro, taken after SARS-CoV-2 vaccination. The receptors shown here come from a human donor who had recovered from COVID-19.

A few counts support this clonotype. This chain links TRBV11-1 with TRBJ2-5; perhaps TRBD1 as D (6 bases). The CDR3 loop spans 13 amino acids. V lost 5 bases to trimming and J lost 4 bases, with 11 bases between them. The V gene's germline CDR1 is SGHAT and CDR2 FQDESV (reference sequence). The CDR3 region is CASSQGWRETQYF. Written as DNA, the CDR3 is TGTGCCAGCAGCCAGGGGTGGAGAGAGACCCAGTACTTC.

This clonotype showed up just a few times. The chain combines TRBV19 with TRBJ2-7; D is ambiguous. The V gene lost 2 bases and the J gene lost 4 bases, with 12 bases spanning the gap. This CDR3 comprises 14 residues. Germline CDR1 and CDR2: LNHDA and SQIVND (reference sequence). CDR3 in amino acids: CASSIRAHTYEQYF. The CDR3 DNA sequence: TGTGCCAGTAGTATAAGGGCGCATACGTACGAGCAGTACTTC.

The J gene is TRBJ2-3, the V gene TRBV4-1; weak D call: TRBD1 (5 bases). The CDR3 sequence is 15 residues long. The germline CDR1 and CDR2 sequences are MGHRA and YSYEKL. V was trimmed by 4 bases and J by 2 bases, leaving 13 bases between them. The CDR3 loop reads CASSPQAGHTDTQYF. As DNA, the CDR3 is TGCGCCAGCAGCCCCCAGGCAGGGCACACAGATACGCAGTATTTT.

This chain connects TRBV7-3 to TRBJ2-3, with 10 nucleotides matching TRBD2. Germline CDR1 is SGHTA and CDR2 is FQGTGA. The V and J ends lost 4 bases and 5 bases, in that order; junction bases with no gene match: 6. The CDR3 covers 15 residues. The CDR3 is CASSSGLAEIDTQYF. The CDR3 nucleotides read TGTGCCAGCAGCTCCGGACTAGCGGAAATAGATACGCAGTATTTT. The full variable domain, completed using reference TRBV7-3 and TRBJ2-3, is GAGVSQTPSNKVTEKGKYVELRCDPISGHTALYWYRQSLGQGPEFLIYFQGTGAADDSGLPNDRFFAVRPEGSVSTLKIQRTERGDSAVYLCASSSGLAEIDTQYFGPGTRLTVL.

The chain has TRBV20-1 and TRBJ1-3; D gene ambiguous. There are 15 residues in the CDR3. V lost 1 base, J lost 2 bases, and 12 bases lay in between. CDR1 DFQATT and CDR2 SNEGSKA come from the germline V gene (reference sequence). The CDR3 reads CSARVSGLPGNTIYF. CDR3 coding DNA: TGCAGTGCTAGAGTATCAGGTCTCCCTGGAAACACCATATATTTT.

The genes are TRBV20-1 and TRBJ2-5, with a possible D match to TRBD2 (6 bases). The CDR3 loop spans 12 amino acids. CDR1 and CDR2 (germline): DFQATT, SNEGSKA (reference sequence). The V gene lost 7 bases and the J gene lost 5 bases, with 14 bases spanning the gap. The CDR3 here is CSGRGGAETQYF. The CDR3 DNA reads TGCAGTGGACGAGGCGGGGCCGAGACCCAGTACTTC.

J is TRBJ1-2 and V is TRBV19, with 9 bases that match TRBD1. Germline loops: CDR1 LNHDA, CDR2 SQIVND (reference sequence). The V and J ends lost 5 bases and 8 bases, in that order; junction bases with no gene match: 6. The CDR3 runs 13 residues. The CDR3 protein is CASSVGTGNGYTF. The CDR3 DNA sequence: TGTGCCAGTAGTGTAGGGACAGGGAACGGCTACACCTTC. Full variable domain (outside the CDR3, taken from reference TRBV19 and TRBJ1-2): DGGITQSPKYLFRKEGQNVTLSCEQNLNHDAMYWYRQDPGQGLRLIYYSQIVNDFQKGDIAEGYSVSREKKESFPLTVTSAQKNPTAFYLCASSVGTGNGYTFGSGTRLTVV.

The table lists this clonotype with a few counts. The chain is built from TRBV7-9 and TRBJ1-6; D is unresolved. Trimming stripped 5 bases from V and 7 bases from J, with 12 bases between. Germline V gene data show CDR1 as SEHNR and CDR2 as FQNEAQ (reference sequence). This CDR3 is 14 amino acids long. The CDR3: CASSVARENSPLHF. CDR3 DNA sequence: TGTGCCAGCAGCGTGGCTAGGGAAAATTCACCCCTCCACTTT.

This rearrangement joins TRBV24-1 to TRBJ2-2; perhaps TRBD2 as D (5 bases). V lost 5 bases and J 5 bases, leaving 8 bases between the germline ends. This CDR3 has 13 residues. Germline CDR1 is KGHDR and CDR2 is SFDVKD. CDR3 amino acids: CATSATGTGELFF. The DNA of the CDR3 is TGTGCCACCAGTGCGACGGGGACCGGGGAGCTGTTTTTT.

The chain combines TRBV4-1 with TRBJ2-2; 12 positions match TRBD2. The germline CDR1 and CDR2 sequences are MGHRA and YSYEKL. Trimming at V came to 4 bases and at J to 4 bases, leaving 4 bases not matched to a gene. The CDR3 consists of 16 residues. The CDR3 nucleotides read TGCGCCAGCAGCCCCTGGACTAGCGGGGCCACCGGGGAGCTGTTTTTT. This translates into CASSPWTSGATGELFF.

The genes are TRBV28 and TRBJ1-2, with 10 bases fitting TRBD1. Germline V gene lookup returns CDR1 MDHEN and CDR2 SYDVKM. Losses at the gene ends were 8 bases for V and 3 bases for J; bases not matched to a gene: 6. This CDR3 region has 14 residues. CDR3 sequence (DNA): TGTGCCAGCCGACAGGGGGCTCTGGACTATGGCTACACCTTC. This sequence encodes CASRQGALDYGYTF.

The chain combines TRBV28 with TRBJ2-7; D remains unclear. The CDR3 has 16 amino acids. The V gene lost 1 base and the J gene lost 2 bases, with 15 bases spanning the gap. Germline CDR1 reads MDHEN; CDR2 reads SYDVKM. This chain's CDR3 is CASSLYMGNRAYEQYF. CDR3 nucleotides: TGTGCCAGCAGTTTATATATGGGGAATCGCGCCTACGAGCAGTACTTC.

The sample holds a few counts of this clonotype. The CDR3 bases are TGTGCCAGCAGCTCCCGGCCTAGGGGGACGGCTGGGAATGAGCAGTTCTTC. Protein product: CASSSRPRGTAGNEQFF. The V call is TRBV7-9, the J call TRBJ2-1, with D possibly being TRBD1 (6 bases). The CDR3 extends over 17 amino acids. Trimming shortened V by 4 bases and J by 7 bases, and 23 bases separated the two germline ends. Per germline, CDR1 SEHNR and CDR2 FQNEAQ (reference sequence).

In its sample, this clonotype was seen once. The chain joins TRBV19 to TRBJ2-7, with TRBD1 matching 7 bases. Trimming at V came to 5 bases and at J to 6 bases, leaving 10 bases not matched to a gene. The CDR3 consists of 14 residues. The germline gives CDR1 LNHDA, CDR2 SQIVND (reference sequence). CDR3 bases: TGTGCCAGTAGTCCCTCTCCGGCAGGGGGCGAGCAGTACTTC. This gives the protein CASSPSPAGGEQYF.

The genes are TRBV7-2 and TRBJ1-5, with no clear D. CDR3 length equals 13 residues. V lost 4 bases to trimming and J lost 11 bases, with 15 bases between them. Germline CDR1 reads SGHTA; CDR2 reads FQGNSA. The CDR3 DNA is TGTGCCAGCAGCTCCGGAATGGTAGGCACCCAGCATTTT. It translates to CASSSGMVGTQHF. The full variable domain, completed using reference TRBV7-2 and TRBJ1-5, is GAGVSQSPSNKVTEKGKDVELRCDPISGHTALYWYRQSLGQGLEFLIYFQGNSAPDKSGLPSDRFSAERTGGSVSTLTIQRTQQEDSAVYLCASSSGMVGTQHFGDGTRLSIL.